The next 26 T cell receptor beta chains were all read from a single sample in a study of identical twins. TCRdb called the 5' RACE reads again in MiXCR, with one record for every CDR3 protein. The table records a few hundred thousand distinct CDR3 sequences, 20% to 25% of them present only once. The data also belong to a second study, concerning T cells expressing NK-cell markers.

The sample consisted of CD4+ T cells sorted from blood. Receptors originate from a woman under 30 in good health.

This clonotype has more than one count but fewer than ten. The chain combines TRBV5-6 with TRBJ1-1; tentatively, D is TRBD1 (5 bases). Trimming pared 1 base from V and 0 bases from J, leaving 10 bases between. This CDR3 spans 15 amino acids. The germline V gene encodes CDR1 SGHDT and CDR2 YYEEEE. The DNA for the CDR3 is TGTGCCAGCAGCTTGCCGGGACGGCTGAACACTGAAGCTTTCTTT. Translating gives CASSLPGRLNTEAFF.

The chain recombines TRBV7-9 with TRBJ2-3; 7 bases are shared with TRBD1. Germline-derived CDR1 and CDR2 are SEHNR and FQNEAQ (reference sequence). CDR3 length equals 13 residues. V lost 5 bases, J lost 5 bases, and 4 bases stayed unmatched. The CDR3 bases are TGTGCCAGCAGCGAGGACAGGAGAGATACGCAGTATTTT. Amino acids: CASSEDRRDTQYF. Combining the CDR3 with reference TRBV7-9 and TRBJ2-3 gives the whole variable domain DTGVSQNPRHKITKRGQNVTFRCDPISEHNRLYWYRQTLGQGPEFLTYFQNEAQLEKSRLLSDRFSAERPKGSFSTLEIQRTEQGDSAMYLCASSEDRRDTQYFGPGTRLTVL.

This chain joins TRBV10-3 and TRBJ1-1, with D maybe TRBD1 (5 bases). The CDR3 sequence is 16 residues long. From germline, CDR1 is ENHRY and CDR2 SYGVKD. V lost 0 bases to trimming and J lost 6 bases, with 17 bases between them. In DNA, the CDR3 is TGTGCCATCAGTGAGTCTTTGGAGTGGGGCGGCGCTGAAGCTTTCTTT. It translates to CAISESLEWGGAEAFF.

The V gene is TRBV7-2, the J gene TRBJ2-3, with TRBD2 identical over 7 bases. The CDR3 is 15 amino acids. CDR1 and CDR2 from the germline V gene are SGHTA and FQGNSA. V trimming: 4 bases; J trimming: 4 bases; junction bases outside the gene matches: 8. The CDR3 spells CASSWAGEGSDTQYF. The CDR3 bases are TGTGCCAGCAGCTGGGCGGGAGAGGGATCAGATACGCAGTATTTT.

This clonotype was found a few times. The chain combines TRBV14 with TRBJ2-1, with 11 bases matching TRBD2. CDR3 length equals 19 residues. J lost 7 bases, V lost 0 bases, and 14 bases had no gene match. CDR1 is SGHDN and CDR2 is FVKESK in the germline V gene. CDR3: CASSQDLTSGNPGGNEQFF. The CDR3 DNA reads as TGTGCCAGCAGCCAAGATCTGACTAGCGGGAACCCCGGGGGGAATGAGCAGTTCTTC.

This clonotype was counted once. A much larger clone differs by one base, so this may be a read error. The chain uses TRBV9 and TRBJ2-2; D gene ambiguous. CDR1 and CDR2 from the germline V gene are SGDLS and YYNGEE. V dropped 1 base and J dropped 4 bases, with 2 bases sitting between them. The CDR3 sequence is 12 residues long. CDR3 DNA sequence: TGTGCCAGCAGCGTAAGCACCGGGGAGCTGTTTTTT. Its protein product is CASSVSTGELFF.

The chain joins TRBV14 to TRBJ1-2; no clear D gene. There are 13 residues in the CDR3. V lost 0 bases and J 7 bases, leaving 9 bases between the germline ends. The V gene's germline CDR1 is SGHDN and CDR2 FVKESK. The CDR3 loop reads CASSQESVGGYTF. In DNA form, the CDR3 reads TGTGCCAGCAGCCAAGAGTCGGTCGGTGGCTACACCTTC.

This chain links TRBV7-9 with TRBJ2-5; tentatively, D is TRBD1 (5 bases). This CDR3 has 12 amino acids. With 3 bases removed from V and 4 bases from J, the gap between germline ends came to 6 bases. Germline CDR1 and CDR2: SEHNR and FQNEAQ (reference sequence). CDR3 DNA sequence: TGTGCCAGCAGCTTGGACATAGAGACCCAGTACTTC. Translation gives CASSLDIETQYF.

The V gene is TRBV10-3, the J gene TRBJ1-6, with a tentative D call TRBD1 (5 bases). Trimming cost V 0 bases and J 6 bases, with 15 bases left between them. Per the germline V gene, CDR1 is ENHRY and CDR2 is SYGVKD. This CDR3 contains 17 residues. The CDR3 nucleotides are TGTGCCATCAGTGAGTCGAGGGCGGGGCCAAGTAATTCACCCCTCCACTTT. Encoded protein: CAISESRAGPSNSPLHF.

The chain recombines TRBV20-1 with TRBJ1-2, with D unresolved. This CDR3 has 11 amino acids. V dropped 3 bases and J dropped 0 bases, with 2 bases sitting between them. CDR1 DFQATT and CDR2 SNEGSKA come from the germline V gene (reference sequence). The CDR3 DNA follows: TGCAGTGCTAGGCCTAACTATGGCTACACCTTC. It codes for CSARPNYGYTF.

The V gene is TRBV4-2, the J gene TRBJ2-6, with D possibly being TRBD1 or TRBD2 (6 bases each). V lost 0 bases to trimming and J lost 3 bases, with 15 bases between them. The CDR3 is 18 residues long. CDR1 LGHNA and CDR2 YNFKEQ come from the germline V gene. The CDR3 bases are TGTGCCAGCAGCCAAGATTCCCCGGGGGCGCTTGGGGCCAACGTCCTGACTTTC. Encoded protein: CASSQDSPGALGANVLTF.

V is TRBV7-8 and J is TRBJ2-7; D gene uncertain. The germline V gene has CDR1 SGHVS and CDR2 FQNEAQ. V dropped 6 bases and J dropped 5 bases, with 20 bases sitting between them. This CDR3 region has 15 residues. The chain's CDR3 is CASRQGRVSRHEQYF. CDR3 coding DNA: TGTGCCAGCAGACAAGGCCGGGTTAGTAGGCACGAGCAGTACTTC.

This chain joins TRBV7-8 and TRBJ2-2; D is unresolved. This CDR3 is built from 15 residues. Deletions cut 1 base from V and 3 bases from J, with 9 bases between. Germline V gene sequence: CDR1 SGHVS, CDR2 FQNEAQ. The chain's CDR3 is CASSLVRAHTGELFF. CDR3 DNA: TGTGCCAGCAGCTTAGTAAGGGCCCACACCGGGGAGCTGTTTTTT.

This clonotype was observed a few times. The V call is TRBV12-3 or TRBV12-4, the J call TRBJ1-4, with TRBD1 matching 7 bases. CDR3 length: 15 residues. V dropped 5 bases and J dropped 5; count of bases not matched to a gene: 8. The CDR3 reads CASSRTGGENEKLFF. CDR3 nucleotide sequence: TGTGCCAGCAGTCGGACAGGCGGAGAAAATGAAAAACTGTTTTTT.

This chain's CDR3 is CATSWTGSGNTIYF. The DNA of the CDR3 is TGTGCCACCAGTTGGACAGGATCTGGAAACACCATATATTTT. The chain combines TRBV15 with TRBJ1-3; the match to TRBD1 covers 7 bases. With 6 bases clipped from V and 1 base from J, the junction kept 3 bases outside the gene matches. The CDR3 is 14 amino acids. Germline values: CDR1 LNHNV, CDR2 YYDKDF (reference sequence).

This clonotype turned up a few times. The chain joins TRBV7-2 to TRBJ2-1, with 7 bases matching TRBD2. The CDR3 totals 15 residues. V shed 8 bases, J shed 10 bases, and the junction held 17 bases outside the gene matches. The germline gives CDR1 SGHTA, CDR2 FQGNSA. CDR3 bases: TGTGCCAGCTCCCTTTTCGCTAGCGGTTTTGGGGAGCAGTTCTTC. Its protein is CASSLFASGFGEQFF.

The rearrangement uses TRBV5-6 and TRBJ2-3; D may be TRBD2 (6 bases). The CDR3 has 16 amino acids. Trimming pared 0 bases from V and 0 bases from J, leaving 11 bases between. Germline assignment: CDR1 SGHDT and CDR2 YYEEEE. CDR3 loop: CASSLDLGGSTDTQYF. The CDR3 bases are TGTGCCAGCAGCTTGGATTTGGGGGGAAGCACAGATACGCAGTATTTT.

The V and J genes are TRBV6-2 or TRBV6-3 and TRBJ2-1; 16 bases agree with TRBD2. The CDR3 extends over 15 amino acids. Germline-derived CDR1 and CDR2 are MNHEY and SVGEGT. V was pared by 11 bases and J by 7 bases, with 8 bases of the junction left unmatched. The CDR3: CAAPGLAGGWNEQFF. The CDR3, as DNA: TGTGCCGCACCGGGACTAGCGGGAGGGTGGAATGAGCAGTTCTTC.

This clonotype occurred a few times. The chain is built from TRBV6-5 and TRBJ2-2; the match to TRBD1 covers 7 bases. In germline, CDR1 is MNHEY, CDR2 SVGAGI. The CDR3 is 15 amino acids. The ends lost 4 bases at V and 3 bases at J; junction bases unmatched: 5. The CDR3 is CASSLQGRDTGELFF. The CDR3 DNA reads TGTGCCAGCAGTTTACAGGGGCGGGACACCGGGGAGCTGTTTTTT.

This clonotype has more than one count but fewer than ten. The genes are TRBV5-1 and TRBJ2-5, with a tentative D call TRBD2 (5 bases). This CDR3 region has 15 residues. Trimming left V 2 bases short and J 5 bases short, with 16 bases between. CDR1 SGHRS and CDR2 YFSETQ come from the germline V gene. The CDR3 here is CASSLGSGEAETQYF. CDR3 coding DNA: TGCGCCAGCAGCTTAGGGTCCGGGGAAGCGGAGACCCAGTACTTC.

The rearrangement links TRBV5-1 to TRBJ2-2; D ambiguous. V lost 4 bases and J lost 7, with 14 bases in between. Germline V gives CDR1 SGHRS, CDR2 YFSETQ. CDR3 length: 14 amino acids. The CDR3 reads CASSPGRAGGELFF. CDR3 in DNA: TGCGCCAGCAGCCCCGGAAGGGCAGGCGGGGAGCTGTTTTTT.

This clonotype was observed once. CDR3: CASRGRDKSYEQYF. The DNA of the CDR3 is TGTGCCAGTAGGGGCAGGGACAAAAGCTACGAGCAGTACTTC. V usage is TRBV11-3 and J usage is TRBJ2-7; maybe TRBD1 (6 bases). The germline V gene has CDR1 SGHNT and CDR2 YENEEA. V was shortened by 9 bases and J by 3 bases, with 18 bases between the two germline ends. CDR3 length equals 14 residues.

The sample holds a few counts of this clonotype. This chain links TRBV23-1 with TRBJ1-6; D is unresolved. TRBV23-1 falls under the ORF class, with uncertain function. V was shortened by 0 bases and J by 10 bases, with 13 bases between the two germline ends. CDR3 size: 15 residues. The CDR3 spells CASSQSRGGGSPLHF. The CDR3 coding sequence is TGCGCCAGCAGTCAATCGCGGGGAGGTGGATCACCCCTCCACTTT.

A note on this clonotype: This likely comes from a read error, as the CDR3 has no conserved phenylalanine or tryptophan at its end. CDR3 sequence: CASSLDGTDTQYL. For the CDR3, the DNA is TGCGCCAGCAGCTTGGACGGGACAGATACGCAGTATCTT. The J gene is TRBJ2-3, the V gene TRBV5-1; D not certain. The germline V and J ends were trimmed by 0 bases and 3 bases, with 5 bases remaining between them. This CDR3 has 13 residues. The germline V gene encodes CDR1 SGHRS and CDR2 YFSETQ.

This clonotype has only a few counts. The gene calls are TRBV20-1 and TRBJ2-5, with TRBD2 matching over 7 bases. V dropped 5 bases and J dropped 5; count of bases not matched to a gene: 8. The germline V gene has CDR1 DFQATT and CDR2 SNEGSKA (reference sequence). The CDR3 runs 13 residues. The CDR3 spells CSAARAGGETQYF. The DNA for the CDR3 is TGCAGTGCTGCGAGGGCCGGGGGGGAGACCCAGTACTTC.

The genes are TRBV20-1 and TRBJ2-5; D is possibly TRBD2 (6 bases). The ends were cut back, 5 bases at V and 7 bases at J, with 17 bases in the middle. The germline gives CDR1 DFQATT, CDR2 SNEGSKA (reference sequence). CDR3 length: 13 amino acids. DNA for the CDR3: TGCAGTGCTTCTTCCTTAGCGGTCTGGACCCAGTACTTC. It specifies CSASSLAVWTQYF.